These 26 T cell receptor beta chains were all obtained from the same sample, sequenced in a study of OX40 agonist ivuxolimab in advanced cancers. Libraries were prepared by immunoSEQ multiplex PCR; TCRdb keeps only in-frame clonotypes and omits some of them. The profile shows 56,000 or so clones, around four fifths of them singletons. Here the sequenced sample was CD4+ or CD8+ T cells sorted from blood, taken in a trial of the OX40 agonist ivuxolimab. Receptor source: an adult with an advanced solid tumor such as melanoma, head and neck, liver or kidney cancer.

The V call is TRBV6-1, the J call TRBJ2-3, with 10 bases lining up with TRBD2. With 4 bases clipped from V and 2 bases from J, the junction kept 3 bases outside the gene matches. CDR1 is MNHNS and CDR2 is SASEGT in the germline V gene. The CDR3 is 15 amino acids. CDR3 in amino acids: CASSVLAGATDTQYF. The CDR3 DNA reads as TGTGCCAGCAGTGTGCTAGCGGGGGCCACAGATACGCAGTATTTT.

This clone has a single count. The chain recombines TRBV2 with TRBJ2-3; TRBD2 might be the D (6 bases). The CDR3 is 15 amino acids. Trimming pared 6 bases from V and 2 bases from J, leaving 15 bases between. Germline V gene lookup returns CDR1 SNHLY and CDR2 FYNNEI. CDR3 DNA sequence: TGTGCCAGCAGACCTACGGGACTTTTCACAGATACGCAGTATTTT. It yields the protein CASRPTGLFTDTQYF. The variable domain in full, with the rest retrieved from reference TRBV2 and TRBJ2-3, is EPEVTQTPSHQVTQMGQEVILRCVPISNHLYFYWYRQILGQKVEFLVSFYNNEISEKSEIFDDQFSVERPDGSNFTLKIRSTKLEDSAMYFCASRPTGLFTDTQYFGPGTRLTVL.

The chain is built from TRBV6-6 and TRBJ1-1; D is possibly TRBD1 (6 bases). Germline CDR1 MNHNY, CDR2 SVGAGI (reference sequence). With 6 bases removed from V and 4 bases from J, the gap between germline ends came to 15 bases. The CDR3 runs 14 residues. The CDR3 is CASRSGTSITEAFF. In DNA, the CDR3 is TGTGCCAGCAGATCCGGGACATCGATCACTGAAGCTTTCTTT.

This chain joins TRBV7-2 and TRBJ2-7, with 7 bases that match TRBD2. This CDR3 is built from 14 residues. Trimming took 2 bases from V and 3 from J; bases not matched to a gene: 4. Germline-derived CDR1 and CDR2 are SGHTA and FQGNSA. CDR3 DNA: TGTGCCAGCAGCTTACCGGGACTACACTACGAGCAGTACTTC. Protein product: CASSLPGLHYEQYF.

This clone was detected a few times. The genes are TRBV11-2 and TRBJ2-7, with 9 nucleotides matching TRBD1. Germline CDR1 and CDR2: SGHAT and FQNNGV. CDR3 length: 16 residues. With V trimmed by 4 bases and J by 3 bases, 10 bases remained unmatched. The CDR3 is CASSYGTGRNVYEQYF. The CDR3 nucleotides read TGTGCCAGCAGCTATGGGACAGGGCGGAATGTCTACGAGCAGTACTTC.

This clone was observed a single time. The chain uses TRBV6-1 and TRBJ1-1; D perhaps matches TRBD1 (5 bases). The germline V gene has CDR1 MNHNS and CDR2 SASEGT. CDR3 length: 13 residues. Trimming took 6 bases from V and 5 from J, leaving 13 bases between them. The CDR3 DNA follows: TGTGCCAGCAGGGACTTTGGGGGAACTGAAGCTTTCTTT. This translates into CASRDFGGTEAFF.

This CDR3 reads CASRHSGASSYEQYF. The CDR3 bases are TGTGCCAGCAGACATAGCGGCGCAAGCTCCTACGAGCAGTACTTC. The J gene is TRBJ2-7, the V gene TRBV11-2; tentatively, D is TRBD2 (6 bases). V was pared by 6 bases and J by 0 bases, with 15 bases between. CDR1 and CDR2 from the germline V gene are SGHAT and FQNNGV. The CDR3 is 15 amino acids.

This sequence joins TRBV5-6 and TRBJ2-2; no clear D. V lost 1 base and J 3 bases, leaving 7 bases between the germline ends. This CDR3 is built from 14 residues. The V gene's germline CDR1 is SGHDT and CDR2 YYEEEE. The CDR3 region has the DNA TGTGCCAGCAGCTTGATCGTGTACACCGGGGAGCTGTTTTTT. As protein: CASSLIVYTGELFF.

Notes on this clone: At one boundary the junction diverges from the germline segment, which might be a read error. The chain is built from TRBV7-9 and TRBJ2-7, with 11 bases identical to TRBD1. Germline assignment: CDR1 SEHNR and CDR2 FQNEAQ (reference sequence). This CDR3 contains 13 residues. CDR3 sequence (DNA): TGTGCCAGCAAGGGACAGGGGGTTTACGCGCAGTACTTC. It translates to CASKGQGVYAQYF.

Only one count was recorded for this clone. The V call is TRBV5-6, the J call TRBJ2-7, with 7 bases aligning to TRBD1. Germline assignment: CDR1 SGHDT and CDR2 YYEEEE. The V segment lost 4 bases and the J segment 5 bases; nucleotides outside the gene matches: 15. The CDR3 covers 16 residues. Written as DNA, the CDR3 is TGTGCCAGCAGCAAGAACAGGGGATCCCCCCGGGACGAGCAGTACTTC. The encoded protein is CASSKNRGSPRDEQYF.

The chain carries TRBV7-5 and TRBJ2-2; TRBD1, the table's D call, was not compared with the DNA. TRBV7-5 is marked as a pseudogene. The CDR3 is 16 residues long. CDR3 bases: TGTGCCAGAAGCATGACAGGGGCGTGGGGCACCGGGGAGCTGTTTTTT. Its protein is CARSMTGAWGTGELFF.

V gene TRBV4-1 combines with J gene TRBJ1-5; TRBD1 might be the D (6 bases). In germline, CDR1 is MGHRA, CDR2 YSYEKL. V lost 4 bases and J 5 bases, leaving 15 bases between the germline ends. The CDR3 length is 15 residues. The CDR3 coding sequence is TGCGCCAGCAGCCCCTCGGCACAGGGCTATCAGCCCCAGCATTTT. The encoded protein is CASSPSAQGYQPQHF.

This chain joins TRBV5-5 and TRBJ1-3, with D perhaps matching TRBD1 (5 bases). CDR1 and CDR2 from the germline V gene are SGHKS and YYEKEE (reference sequence). The CDR3 has 16 residues. V was pared by 0 bases and J by 0 bases, with 10 bases between. CDR3 DNA: TGTGCCAGCAGCTTGGGTCCGGGGCGCTCTGGAAACACCATATATTTT. Residues: CASSLGPGRSGNTIYF.

The rearrangement links TRBV16 to TRBJ1-5, with 10 nucleotides matching TRBD1. The CDR3 consists of 16 residues. The germline CDR1 and CDR2 sequences are KGHSY and FQNENV. The ends lost 8 bases at V and 5 bases at J; junction bases unmatched: 12. The DNA of the CDR3 is TGTGCCAGCGACCACGGGGACAGGGGACCTTATCAGCCCCAGCATTTT. Translated, it gives CASDHGDRGPYQPQHF.

The chain links TRBV7-3 to TRBJ2-1; D call uncertain. The CDR3 is 14 residues long. Germline-derived CDR1 and CDR2 are SGHTA and FQGTGA. The V end was cut by 3 bases, the J end by 10 bases, with 16 bases between. CDR3 in amino acids: CASSLATMGSEQFF. The CDR3 DNA reads as TGTGCCAGCAGCTTGGCAACTATGGGGTCGGAGCAGTTCTTC.

This clone came up a few times. The CDR3 loop reads CASSTRDRGLRQYF. DNA for the CDR3: TGTGCCAGCAGCACCCGGGACAGGGGGCTCCGGCAGTATTTT. The chain couples TRBV14 to TRBJ2-3; 12 bases match TRBD1. Germline CDR1 reads SGHDN; CDR2 reads FVKESK. Losses at the gene ends were 5 bases for V and 11 bases for J; bases not matched to a gene: 8. The CDR3 runs 14 residues.

V gene TRBV6-1 combines with J gene TRBJ2-1; the D call may be TRBD1 or TRBD2 (5 bases each). The CDR3 covers 15 residues. V lost 6 bases, J lost 9 bases, and 21 bases lay in between. Germline CDR1 MNHNS, CDR2 SASEGT. In DNA, the CDR3 is TGTGCCAGCAGCCAGATAACAGGAGGTGTGGGTGAGCAGTTCTTC. Amino acids: CASSQITGGVGEQFF.

This clone appeared a few times. This sequence joins TRBV19 and TRBJ1-1; no reliable D call. Trimming left V 6 bases short and J 1 base short, with 9 bases between. The CDR3 totals 13 residues. CDR1 is LNHDA, CDR2 SQIVND, per germline (reference sequence). The CDR3 sequence: CASSRPGNTEAFF. CDR3 DNA: TGTGCCAGTAGCCGGCCGGGGAACACTGAAGCTTTCTTT. The complete variable domain, with remaining parts taken from reference TRBV19 and TRBJ1-1, reads DGGITQSPKYLFRKEGQNVTLSCEQNLNHDAMYWYRQDPGQGLRLIYYSQIVNDFQKGDIAEGYSVSREKKESFPLTVTSAQKNPTAFYLCASSRPGNTEAFFGQGTRLTVV.

This sequence joins TRBV28 and TRBJ2-5; a weak D match, TRBD1 (6 bases). V shed 5 bases and J shed 9 bases, with 16 bases lying between them. The CDR3 sequence is 13 residues long. Germline CDR1 is MDHEN and CDR2 is SYDVKM. The CDR3 DNA reads as TGTGCCAGCAGTACAGGGTCTCGAAAAGCCCAGTACTTC. This translates into CASSTGSRKAQYF.

The gene calls are TRBV7-8 and TRBJ1-3; D possibly corresponds to TRBD1 (5 bases). In germline, CDR1 is SGHVS, CDR2 FQNEAQ. CDR3 length equals 17 residues. V was shortened by 7 bases and J by 0 bases, with 19 bases between the two germline ends. CDR3 DNA: TGTGCCAGCACCGAAAGGGGCCAGGCATACTCTGGAAACACCATATATTTT. As protein: CASTERGQAYSGNTIYF.

In this sample, this clone turned up once. The chain combines TRBV7-3 with TRBJ2-2; 9 positions match TRBD1. The CDR3 runs to 17 residues. V gave up 5 bases and J gave up 5 bases; unmatched junction bases: 12. In germline, CDR1 is SGHTA, CDR2 FQGTGA. This CDR3 reads CASSQGEGQGVTGELFF. In DNA, the CDR3 is TGTGCCAGCAGCCAAGGAGAGGGACAGGGTGTAACCGGGGAGCTGTTTTTT.

The DNA of the CDR3 is TGTGCCAGCAGCTTGGCCGGCGGGAGCGACAATGAGCAGTTCTTC. Encoded protein: CASSLAGGSDNEQFF. The V call is TRBV11-3, the J call TRBJ2-1; 7 nucleotides agree with TRBD2. Looked up from germline, CDR1 is SGHNT and CDR2 is YENEEA. The CDR3 consists of 15 residues. Germline trimming cut 3 bases from V and 5 bases from J; bases unmatched to any gene: 7.

This rearrangement joins TRBV7-9 to TRBJ2-7, with D uncertain. In germline, CDR1 is SEHNR, CDR2 FQNEAQ (reference sequence). The CDR3 extends over 11 amino acids. V was clipped by 2 bases and J by 5 bases, with 4 bases between them. This chain's CDR3 is CASSLYHEQYF. The CDR3 bases are TGTGCCAGCAGCTTATACCACGAGCAGTACTTC.

The chain links TRBV19 to TRBJ2-1; D not certain. Trimming removed 6 bases at V and 9 bases at J, with 21 bases between. CDR1 LNHDA and CDR2 SQIVND come from the germline V gene (reference sequence). This CDR3 comprises 15 residues. CDR3 sequence: CASSSGSTLMIEQFF. The DNA for the CDR3 is TGTGCCAGTAGCTCAGGATCCACTCTTATGATTGAGCAGTTCTTC.

The chain has TRBV7-9 and TRBJ2-7, with D maybe TRBD1 (6 bases). Germline V CDR1 and CDR2: SEHNR, FQNEAQ (reference sequence). The V end lost 5 bases, the J end lost 7 bases, and 12 bases lay between the germline ends. The CDR3 runs 12 residues. The CDR3 loop is CASSRTGLEQYF. The DNA for the CDR3 is TGTGCCAGCAGCCGAACAGGGCTGGAGCAGTACTTC.

This chain links TRBV7-9 with TRBJ1-2; D unresolved. Germline V gene lookup returns CDR1 SEHNR and CDR2 FQNEAQ (reference sequence). CDR3 length equals 12 residues. Trimming took 2 bases from V and 8 from J, leaving 9 bases between them. The DNA for the CDR3 is TGTGCCAGCAGCTTATCGACGTTGGGCTACACCTTC. It encodes CASSLSTLGYTF.